This note documents a single T cell receptor beta chain sequence. Antigen: not known. Produced via immunoSEQ multiplex PCR; TCRdb's table is partial and in-frame only. The sample lists 30,000 to 35,000 clones; 55% to 80% were seen once. The record originates from a study of STAT5B mutations in CD4+ large granular lymphocyte leukemia. Notes on the study in general: CD4-sorted patient repertoires seemed more clonal than healthy CD4+ repertoires. About 25% of private leukemic clonotypes occurred rarely in other patients' non-leukemic repertoires.

Trimming cost V 4 bases and J 1 base; bases outside gene matches: 11. Germline CDR1 and CDR2: LNHDA and SQIVND (reference sequence). The CDR3 contains 17 residues. The chain recombines TRBV19 with TRBJ2-3, with 7 bases matching TRBD2. The TCR comes from a human donor in good health. The specimen was CD4+ T cells from blood buffy coats. The CDR3 reads CASSTGTNRFGTDTQYF. CDR3 bases: TGTGCCAGTAGTACAGGGACTAACAGATTCGGCACAGATACGCAGTATTTT. Using reference TRBV19 and TRBJ2-3 for the parts outside the CDR3, the full variable domain is DGGITQSPKYLFRKEGQNVTLSCEQNLNHDAMYWYRQDPGQGLRLIYYSQIVNDFQKGDIAEGYSVSREKKESFPLTVTSAQKNPTAFYLCASSTGTNRFGTDTQYFGPGTRLTVL.